These 18 T cell receptor beta chains were sequenced from one sample in a study of spatial heterogeneity in lung cancer. TCRdb ran MiXCR on the 5' RACE reads and lists one entry per CDR3 protein. The sample shows about 80,000 distinct CDR3 sequences, 15% to 25% of them seen only once. Time point indicated: sample taken at primary tumor resection. From tumor, nontumor lung or frozen PBMC, whole RNA was taken unsorted for sequencing. Sequenced material: PBMCs, taken at surgery. These receptor sequences come from a male donor with early-stage non-small cell lung cancer.

This clonotype was detected a few times. The gene calls are TRBV7-8 and TRBJ2-1, with a tentative D call TRBD1 (6 bases). This CDR3 spans 14 amino acids. Trimming left V 1 base short and J 9 bases short, with 13 bases between. Per germline, CDR1 SGHVS and CDR2 FQNEAQ. The CDR3 nucleotides are TGTGCCAGCAGCTTAGGAAGGGGGACGTTTGAGCAGTTCTTC. Translating it yields CASSLGRGTFEQFF.

The chain employs TRBV4-1 and TRBJ2-2; D gene uncertain. This CDR3 region has 13 residues. V lost 0 bases, J lost 7 bases, and 6 bases lay in between. The germline gives CDR1 MGHRA, CDR2 YSYEKL. CDR3 loop: CASSQDGIGELFF. The CDR3 coding sequence is TGCGCCAGCAGCCAAGATGGAATCGGGGAGCTGTTTTTT.

This sequence joins TRBV30 and TRBJ1-1; perhaps TRBD1 as D (5 bases). Germline values: CDR1 GTSNPN, CDR2 SVGIG (reference sequence). V lost 4 bases and J lost 1, with 13 bases in between. CDR3 length: 14 residues. CDR3 loop: CAWTLVDTNTEAFF. The DNA for the CDR3 is TGTGCCTGGACTCTGGTGGACACGAACACTGAAGCTTTCTTT.

The chain's CDR3 is CASSISRGTGQETQYF. In nucleotides, the CDR3 is TGTGCCAGCAGCATATCCCGGGGGACAGGGCAAGAGACCCAGTACTTC. The J gene is TRBJ2-5, the V gene TRBV7-2, with TRBD1 identical over 9 bases. Germline V gene data show CDR1 as SGHTA and CDR2 as FQGNSA. V dropped 5 bases and J dropped 2; count of bases not matched to a gene: 9. The CDR3 has 16 residues.

The rearrangement joins TRBV7-8 to TRBJ2-7; 8 nucleotides match TRBD2. From germline, CDR1 is SGHVS and CDR2 FQNEAQ. The CDR3 length is 15 residues. V dropped 5 bases and J dropped 2; count of bases not matched to a gene: 8. CDR3 sequence: CASSHHPTSAYEQYF. CDR3 nucleotide sequence: TGTGCCAGCAGCCACCACCCGACTAGCGCCTACGAGCAGTACTTC.

This clonotype was recorded a few times. The chain is built from TRBV2 and TRBJ2-6, with D possibly being TRBD1 (6 bases). Germline V gene sequence: CDR1 SNHLY, CDR2 FYNNEI. Trimming stripped 4 bases from V and 2 bases from J, with 15 bases between. This CDR3 is 17 amino acids long. The CDR3 bases are TGTGCCAGCAGTGTGGGAACAGGGCATGCTGGGGCCAACGTCCTGACTTTC. It yields the protein CASSVGTGHAGANVLTF.

Relative to its sample, this clonotype is medium-sized (0.01 to 0.1%). The genes are TRBV20-1 and TRBJ2-3, with TRBD2 as a possible D gene (6 bases). The CDR3 sequence is 13 residues long. Germline CDR1 reads DFQATT; CDR2 reads SNEGSKA (reference sequence). V lost 3 bases, J lost 4 bases, and 11 bases lay in between. The CDR3 region is CSAREGLPDTQYF. The CDR3 coding sequence is TGCAGTGCTAGGGAGGGGCTGCCAGATACGCAGTATTTT.

This clonotype was seen a handful of times. The rearrangement joins TRBV7-9 to TRBJ2-7, with 9 bases that match TRBD1. The length of the CDR3 is 15 residues. V gave up 6 bases and J gave up 6 bases; unmatched junction bases: 12. Germline loops: CDR1 SEHNR, CDR2 FQNEAQ (reference sequence). The CDR3 nucleotides read TGTGCCAGCAGAGAGCCGGGACAGGGTATGGTCGAGCAGTACTTC. Its translation: CASREPGQGMVEQYF.

A few counts support this clonotype. The CDR3 DNA follows: TGCAGTGCTAGACCGCCGGTACCCGCTAACTATGGCTACACCTTC. Translated, it gives CSARPPVPANYGYTF. The chain carries TRBV20-1 and TRBJ1-2, with unresolved D. Germline assignment: CDR1 DFQATT and CDR2 SNEGSKA (reference sequence). The V end was cut by 2 bases, the J end by 0 bases, with 13 bases between. The CDR3 is made up of 15 amino acids.

This clonotype was detected ten times or more. The rearrangement links TRBV20-1 to TRBJ2-1; TRBD2 matches at 9 bases. Germline trimming cut 6 bases from V and 8 bases from J; bases unmatched to any gene: 8. The CDR3 length is 13 residues. Germline V gene sequence: CDR1 DFQATT, CDR2 SNEGSKA (reference sequence). The CDR3 DNA follows: TGCAGTGCCACCTTAATAGCGGGAGATGAGCAGTTCTTC. It yields the protein CSATLIAGDEQFF.

V gene TRBV24-1 combines with J gene TRBJ2-1, with D perhaps TRBD2 (6 bases). The length of the CDR3 is 15 residues. The ends were cut back, 4 bases at V and 4 bases at J, with 13 bases in the middle. Germline-derived CDR1 and CDR2 are KGHDR and SFDVKD. In DNA form, the CDR3 reads TGTGCCACCAGTGACGCCGGGACTGAATACAATGAGCAGTTCTTC. The encoded protein is CATSDAGTEYNEQFF.

This clonotype has only a few counts. The chain couples TRBV28 to TRBJ1-6; D may be TRBD1 (5 bases). Germline V gene sequence: CDR1 MDHEN, CDR2 SYDVKM. V was clipped by 8 bases and J by 6 bases, with 20 bases between them. The CDR3 contains 16 residues. In DNA, the CDR3 is TGTGCCAGCCGTCGCACGGGGGGGGGATTTAATTCACCCCTCCACTTT. Translation: CASRRTGGGFNSPLHF.

This clonotype appeared a few times. V is TRBV20-1 and J is TRBJ2-1; TRBD2 matches 8 bases. V was clipped by 0 bases and J by 3 bases; unmatched bases: 7. CDR3 length equals 16 residues. Germline V gene sequence: CDR1 DFQATT, CDR2 SNEGSKA (reference sequence). CDR3 protein: CSARERAGGFYNEQFF. Here the CDR3 DNA reads TGCAGTGCTAGAGAACGGGCGGGAGGTTTCTACAATGAGCAGTTCTTC.

This clonotype was seen only a few times. The chain couples TRBV11-1 to TRBJ2-3; D uncertain. This CDR3 is built from 12 residues. Germline assignment: CDR1 SGHAT and CDR2 FQDESV (reference sequence). Between the trimmed V and J ends, which lost 5 bases and 7 bases, there was a span of 10 bases. The CDR3 spells CASSPSDNTQYF. The CDR3, as DNA: TGTGCCAGCAGCCCCAGTGATAATACGCAGTATTTT.

The V gene is TRBV9, the J gene TRBJ2-3, with TRBD2 identical over 9 bases. The J segment lost 4 bases and the V segment lost 5 bases, leaving 5 bases of the junction unmatched. Per the germline V gene, CDR1 is SGDLS and CDR2 is YYNGEE. The CDR3 is made up of 14 amino acids. The CDR3, as DNA: TGTGCCAGCAGGAGCGGGGGGAGTGCAGATACGCAGTATTTT. It codes for CASRSGGSADTQYF.

The chain is built from TRBV7-9 and TRBJ2-1, with a tentative D call TRBD1 (6 bases). The CDR3 has 14 amino acids. Deletions cut 8 bases from V and 0 bases from J, with 11 bases between. The germline CDR1 and CDR2 sequences are SEHNR and FQNEAQ (reference sequence). CDR3 sequence (DNA): TGTGCCAGCGGCCAGGGGAGCTCCTACAATGAGCAGTTCTTC. Protein product: CASGQGSSYNEQFF.

This clonotype was picked up a small number of times. The chain combines TRBV28 with TRBJ2-3; D unresolved. Trimming cost V 2 bases and J 2 bases, with 8 bases left between them. This CDR3 has 14 residues. The germline gives CDR1 MDHEN, CDR2 SYDVKM. The CDR3 DNA is TGTGCCAGCAGTTTAGACTTTTTCACAGATACGCAGTATTTT. Its translation is CASSLDFFTDTQYF.

This clonotype has only a few counts. The chain employs TRBV4-3 and TRBJ1-2; D is undetermined. The length of the CDR3 is 13 residues. Germline loops: CDR1 LGHNA, CDR2 YSLEER. Trimming took 0 bases from V and 7 from J, leaving 9 bases between them. In nucleotides, the CDR3 is TGCGCCAGCAGCCAAGATTTGCGGGGTGGCTACACCTTC. This gives the protein CASSQDLRGGYTF.